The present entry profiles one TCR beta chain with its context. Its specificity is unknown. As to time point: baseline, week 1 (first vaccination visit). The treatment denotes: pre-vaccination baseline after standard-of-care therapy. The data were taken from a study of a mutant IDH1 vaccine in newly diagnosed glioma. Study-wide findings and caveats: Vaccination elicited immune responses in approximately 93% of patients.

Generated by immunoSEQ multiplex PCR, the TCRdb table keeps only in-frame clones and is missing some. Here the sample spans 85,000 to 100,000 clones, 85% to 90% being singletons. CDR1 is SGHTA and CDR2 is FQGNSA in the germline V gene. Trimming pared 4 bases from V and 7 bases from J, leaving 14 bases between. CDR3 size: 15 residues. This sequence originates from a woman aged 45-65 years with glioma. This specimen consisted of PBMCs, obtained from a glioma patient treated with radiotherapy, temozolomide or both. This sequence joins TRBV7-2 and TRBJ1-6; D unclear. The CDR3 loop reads CASSSLLSANSPLHF. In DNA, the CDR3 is TGTGCCAGCAGCTCCCTACTATCGGCGAATTCACCCCTCCACTTT.